What follows are 5 T cell receptor beta chains derived from one specimen sequenced in a study of T cell responses to AZD1222 COVID-19 vaccine. Repertoires were generated with immunoSEQ multiplex PCR, while TCRdb's copy carries only in-frame clones and drops some. Among roughly 100,000 clones, 89% were seen once, and the ten largest hold around 45%. Sample: peripheral blood, taken 28 days after the second AZD1222 dose. All receptors come from an adult who received the AZD1222 COVID-19 vaccine.

This rearrangement joins TRBV6-5 to TRBJ2-2; a possible D gene is TRBD2 (6 bases). CDR1 and CDR2 (germline): MNHEY, SVGAGI. This CDR3 spans 15 amino acids. The V end was cut by 8 bases, the J end by 2 bases, with 15 bases between. The CDR3 nucleotides read TGTGCCAGCGCCGGGGGTCGTCAAAACACCGGGGAGCTGTTTTTT. This translates into CASAGGRQNTGELFF.

This chain joins TRBV6-1 and TRBJ1-2, with D hard to call. The CDR3 runs 15 residues. Trimming pared 0 bases from V and 1 base from J, leaving 9 bases between. Germline CDR1 and CDR2: MNHNS and SASEGT. CDR3 in amino acids: CASSEAVGNNYGYTF. CDR3 nucleotides: TGTGCCAGCAGTGAAGCGGTCGGCAATAACTATGGCTACACCTTC.

The rearrangement uses TRBV14 and TRBJ2-6; perhaps D is TRBD1 or TRBD2 (5 bases each). The CDR3 length is 16 residues. Germline V gene lookup returns CDR1 SGHDN and CDR2 FVKESK. V was clipped by 2 bases and J by 4 bases, with 12 bases between them. The chain's CDR3 is CASSQLGDPGANVLTF. The CDR3 DNA reads TGTGCCAGCAGCCAACTAGGGGACCCCGGGGCCAACGTCCTGACTTTC.

The chain couples TRBV2 to TRBJ2-7; D is unclear. From germline, CDR1 is SNHLY and CDR2 FYNNEI. Trimming took off 4 bases at V and 3 bases at J, with 13 bases between the two ends. The CDR3 totals 14 residues. CDR3 nucleotides: TGTGCCAGCAGTGTCTCGAACGGTCTCTACGAGCAGTACTTC. Its protein product is CASSVSNGLYEQYF.

The J gene is TRBJ1-2, the V gene TRBV19; TRBD1 matches 9 bases. The V gene's germline CDR1 is LNHDA and CDR2 SQIVND (reference sequence). CDR3 length: 13 amino acids. Trimming cost V 3 bases and J 5 bases; bases outside gene matches: 1. DNA for the CDR3: TGTGCCAGTAGTATCGGACAGGGGTATGGCTACACCTTC. Protein sequence: CASSIGQGYGYTF.